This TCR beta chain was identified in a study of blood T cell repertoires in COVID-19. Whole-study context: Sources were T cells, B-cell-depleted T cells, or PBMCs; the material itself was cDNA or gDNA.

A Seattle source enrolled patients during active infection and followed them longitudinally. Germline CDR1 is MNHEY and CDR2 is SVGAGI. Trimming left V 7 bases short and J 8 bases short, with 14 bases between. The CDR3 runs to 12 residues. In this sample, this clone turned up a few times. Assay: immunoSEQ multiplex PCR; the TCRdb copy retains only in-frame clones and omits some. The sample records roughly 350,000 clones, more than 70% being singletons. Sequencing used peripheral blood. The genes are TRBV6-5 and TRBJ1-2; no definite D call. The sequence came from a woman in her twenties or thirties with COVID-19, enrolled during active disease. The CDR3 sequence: CASTGWGGGYTF. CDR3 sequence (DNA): TGTGCCAGCACCGGTTGGGGAGGAGGCTACACCTTC.